This TCR beta chain emerged from a study of blood T cell repertoires in COVID-19. In the study overall: PBMCs, B-cell-depleted T cells, or T cells were the source of the cDNA or gDNA that made up the material.

Germline CDR1 and CDR2: KGHSH and LQKENI. The CDR3 has 14 amino acids. The ends were cut back, 0 bases at V and 5 bases at J, with 11 bases in the middle. Assay used: immunoSEQ multiplex PCR; TCRdb lists only in-frame clones, some missing. The sample carries roughly 150,000 clones, roughly 74% recorded once. This clonotype was sampled from a woman aged 80 or over with acute or convalescent COVID-19. Sequenced material: peripheral blood. The genes are TRBV18 and TRBJ2-7; D remains ambiguous. This CDR3 is CASSPPFAFHEQYF. The CDR3, as DNA: TGTGCCAGCTCACCACCGTTTGCGTTCCACGAGCAGTACTTC.